Below, 18 T cell receptor beta chains from the same sample are listed, as sequenced in a study of post-analysis software for immune sequencing data. Study-level points and caveats: About five TRBV segments occurring more often in patients than controls included TRBV5-6, TRBV5-1 and TRBV20-1.

Tagging with unique molecular identifiers was a feature of the TCR beta cDNA libraries. TCRdb redid the calling of the PCR reads with MiXCR, one entry per CDR3 protein. The table includes around 180,000 distinct CDR3 sequences, about 32% detected once. For these receptors, no antigen is known. The sample consisted of blood. The receptors here all came from a girl aged 5-17 years with multiple sclerosis.

This clonotype came up a few times. V usage is TRBV7-2 and J usage is TRBJ1-1, with a possible D match to TRBD1 (5 bases). The CDR3 loop spans 14 amino acids. Trimming removed 5 bases at V and 11 bases at J, with 21 bases between. Germline V lookup: CDR1 SGHTA, CDR2 FQGNSA. The CDR3 region is CASSPGREYGTAFF. CDR3 DNA: TGTGCCAGCAGCCCAGGAAGGGAGTACGGGACGGCTTTCTTT.

For the CDR3, the DNA is TGCAGTGCTAGACGGTGGATCGACACTGAAGCTTTCTTT. This codes for CSARRWIDTEAFF. The genes are TRBV20-1 and TRBJ1-1; D is unclear. The ends were cut back, 2 bases at V and 3 bases at J, with 10 bases in the middle. The CDR3 length is 13 residues. Germline CDR1 DFQATT, CDR2 SNEGSKA (reference sequence).

This clonotype has at least ten counts. This chain uses TRBV10-3 with TRBJ2-7, with D unclear. Germline-derived CDR1 and CDR2 are ENHRY and SYGVKD. The CDR3 loop spans 14 amino acids. Trimming pared 2 bases from V and 6 bases from J, leaving 14 bases between. The CDR3 DNA reads as TGTGCCATCAGTGAGCAGGCTGCCAGAGGCGAGCAGTACTTC. Encoded protein: CAISEQAARGEQYF.

V and J are TRBV10-1 and TRBJ1-6; D unclear. There are 13 residues in the CDR3. Germline-derived CDR1 and CDR2 are WNHNN and SYGVQD (reference sequence). Trimming removed 6 bases at V and 7 bases at J, with 10 bases between. CDR3 sequence reads: CASSRLQNSPLHF. For the CDR3, the DNA is TGCGCCAGCAGCCGCCTTCAGAATTCACCCCTCCACTTT.

The sample holds a few counts of this clonotype. V and J are TRBV12-3 or TRBV12-4 and TRBJ1-2, with D perhaps matching TRBD1 (6 bases). The CDR3 sequence is 17 residues long. Trimming shortened V by 6 bases and J by 3 bases, and 23 bases separated the two germline ends. This CDR3 is CASSVRSRGAGDYGYTF. As DNA, the CDR3 is TGTGCCAGCAGCGTACGGTCCCGGGGGGCAGGGGACTATGGCTACACCTTC.

This chain connects TRBV28 to TRBJ1-6; D call uncertain. Trimming stripped 2 bases from V and 8 bases from J, with 13 bases between. The CDR3 is 15 residues long. The germline gives CDR1 MDHEN, CDR2 SYDVKM. The CDR3 reads CASSLKRADYSPLHF. CDR3 nucleotides: TGTGCCAGCAGTTTAAAGAGGGCAGACTATTCACCCCTCCACTTT.

This clonotype has just a few counts. This chain uses TRBV7-2 with TRBJ2-3; maybe TRBD1 (5 bases). The CDR3 totals 13 residues. The germline V gene has CDR1 SGHTA and CDR2 FQGNSA. V lost 2 bases, J lost 4 bases, and 7 bases lay in between. CDR3 amino acids: CASSLNRPDTQYF. The CDR3 nucleotides read TGTGCCAGCAGCTTAAACAGGCCAGATACGCAGTATTTT.

This clonotype occurred many times. The chain is built from TRBV20-1 and TRBJ2-1, with D unclear. This CDR3 spans 15 amino acids. V lost 0 bases, J lost 3 bases, and 12 bases lay in between. Germline loops: CDR1 DFQATT, CDR2 SNEGSKA (reference sequence). The CDR3 sequence is CSARDRRAGYNEQFF. CDR3 in DNA: TGCAGTGCTAGAGATCGAAGGGCCGGCTACAATGAGCAGTTCTTC.

There are a few counts of this clonotype. The J gene is TRBJ2-7, the V gene TRBV2; 7 positions agree with TRBD2. Germline CDR1 and CDR2: SNHLY and FYNNEI. The CDR3 is made up of 13 amino acids. After removal of 4 bases from V and 1 base from J, the junction contained 1 base not matched to a gene. The CDR3 protein is CASSGRGSYEQYF. CDR3 nucleotide sequence: TGTGCCAGCAGTGGGCGGGGGTCCTACGAGCAGTACTTC. Complete variable domain (other parts from reference TRBV2 and TRBJ2-7): EPEVTQTPSHQVTQMGQEVILRCVPISNHLYFYWYRQILGQKVEFLVSFYNNEISEKSEIFDDQFSVERPDGSNFTLKIRSTKLEDSAMYFCASSGRGSYEQYFGPGTRLTVT.

This clonotype was seen only a few times. The CDR3 reads CASSLAAASGQETQYF. The CDR3 bases are TGTGCCAGCAGCTTAGCGGCGGCTAGCGGGCAAGAGACCCAGTACTTC. The V call is TRBV7-6, the J call TRBJ2-5, with 8 bases lining up with TRBD2. After removal of 0 bases from V and 2 bases from J, the junction contained 5 bases not matched to a gene. Germline V lookup: CDR1 SGHVS, CDR2 FNYEAQ. This CDR3 comprises 16 residues.

Note on this clonotype: At one end the junction does not follow the germline gene, possibly because of a read error. The J gene is TRBJ2-3, the V gene TRBV29-1; the match to TRBD2 covers 10 bases. The CDR3 sequence is 17 residues long. Germline V CDR1 and CDR2: SQVTM, ANQGSEA. The CDR3, as DNA: TGCGGCGTTGAAGATCTGGCTAGCGGGAGATCCCCAGATACGCAGTATTTT. Translating gives CGVEDLASGRSPDTQYF.

The sample holds a few counts of this clonotype. The gene calls are TRBV2 and TRBJ1-1; D might be TRBD1 (6 bases). V was cut by 5 bases and J by 0 bases, with 16 bases left in between. The CDR3 contains 16 residues. Germline lookup yields CDR1 SNHLY and CDR2 FYNNEI. CDR3 amino acids: CASSQTGGGMNTEAFF. CDR3 coding DNA: TGTGCCAGCAGTCAGACAGGCGGAGGCATGAACACTGAAGCTTTCTTT.

This clonotype was observed at least ten times. The chain is built from TRBV7-9 and TRBJ1-2, with D unclear. CDR1 SEHNR and CDR2 FQNEAQ come from the germline V gene (reference sequence). The CDR3 is 12 residues long. The ends were cut back, 5 bases at V and 4 bases at J, with 8 bases in the middle. In nucleotides, the CDR3 is TGTGCCAGCAGCCCCTTAAGCTATGGCTACACCTTC. It translates to CASSPLSYGYTF.

The chain uses TRBV27 and TRBJ1-1; tentative D call: TRBD1 (6 bases). Germline V CDR1 and CDR2: MNHEY, SMNVEV (reference sequence). The CDR3 spans 13 residues. Trimming pared 8 bases from V and 2 bases from J, leaving 12 bases between. In DNA, the CDR3 is TGTGCCAGCTCCGGGGGCGTTAACACTGAAGCTTTCTTT. Protein sequence: CASSGGVNTEAFF.

The rearrangement joins TRBV6-1 to TRBJ2-3; D perhaps matches TRBD2 (6 bases). CDR1 is MNHNS, CDR2 SASEGT, per germline. Trimming stripped 6 bases from V and 3 bases from J, with 10 bases between. The CDR3 consists of 13 residues. The CDR3 loop reads CASSGLSTDTQYF. CDR3 coding DNA: TGTGCCAGCAGCGGACTAAGTACAGATACGCAGTATTTT.

In this sample, this clonotype turned up once. It may be a read error: a sequence one base away is much more abundant. The CDR3 here is CSARSLGAYGQYF. The CDR3 DNA sequence: TGCAGTGCTAGAAGTTTAGGGGCCTACGGGCAGTACTTC. The genes are TRBV20-1 and TRBJ2-7; D may be TRBD1 (5 bases). CDR3 length: 13 residues. Per germline, CDR1 DFQATT and CDR2 SNEGSKA (reference sequence).

To note about this clonotype: A read error may produce the germline difference seen at one junction end. The J gene is TRBJ2-2, the V gene TRBV5-1; D might be TRBD2 (5 bases). CDR1 is SGHRS, CDR2 YFSETQ, per germline. The CDR3 is 13 amino acids. The CDR3 bases are TGCGCCACTCTGGGTCCGAACACCGGGGAGCGGTTTTTT. It specifies CATLGPNTGERFF.

This clonotype was detected many times. CDR3 bases: TGTGCCAGCAGCTACGGACTAGCGGGGCTCTACGAGCAGTACTTC. It encodes CASSYGLAGLYEQYF. The gene calls are TRBV7-8 and TRBJ2-7, with 12 positions matching TRBD2. V shed 4 bases, J shed 3 bases, and the junction held 4 bases outside the gene matches. This CDR3 spans 15 amino acids. CDR1 and CDR2 from the germline V gene are SGHVS and FQNEAQ. Full variable domain (rest looked up from reference TRBV7-8 and TRBJ2-7): GAGVSQSPRYKVAKRGQDVALRCDPISGHVSLFWYQQALGQGPEFLTYFQNEAQLDKSGLPSDRFFAERPEGSVSTLKIQRTQQEDSAVYLCASSYGLAGLYEQYFGPGTRLTVT.